These 8 T cell receptor beta chains share one sample of origin, sequenced in a study of T cell responses to AZD1222 COVID-19 vaccine. The table came from immunoSEQ multiplex PCR; TCRdb's copy has only in-frame clones and leaves some out. This sample has around 180,000 clones, with 85% to 90% found just once. The specimen comprised peripheral blood, sampled on day 0 of MenACWY control vaccination. The receptors come from an adult in good health.

The CDR3, as DNA: TGTGCCAGCAGCCTGGGACAGAGAGACTCCTACGAGCAGTACTTC. Its translation is CASSLGQRDSYEQYF. The chain has TRBV5-5 and TRBJ2-7; the match to TRBD1 covers 7 bases. The CDR3 sequence is 15 residues long. The V gene's germline CDR1 is SGHKS and CDR2 YYEKEE (reference sequence). Losses at the gene ends were 4 bases for V and 0 bases for J; bases not matched to a gene: 7.

This clone appeared a single time. The chain combines TRBV30 with TRBJ2-7, with unresolved D. There are 13 residues in the CDR3. V was trimmed by 1 base and J by 1 base, leaving 8 bases between them. Germline V lookup: CDR1 GTSNPN, CDR2 SVGIG (reference sequence). The chain's CDR3 is CAWSDSPSYEQYF. The CDR3 coding sequence is TGTGCCTGGAGTGATAGTCCATCCTACGAGCAGTACTTC.

CDR3 DNA sequence: TGTGCCAGCACGTACAGGACAGGGAACGAGCAGTACTTC. The encoded protein is CASTYRTGNEQYF. This sequence joins TRBV2 and TRBJ2-7, with 8 nucleotides matching TRBD1. CDR3 size: 13 residues. J was trimmed by 5 bases and V by 7 bases; bases with no gene match: 7. CDR1 and CDR2 from the germline V gene are SNHLY and FYNNEI.

The J gene is TRBJ2-2, the V gene TRBV7-2; 12 positions agree with TRBD1. The ends lost 4 bases at V and 2 bases at J; junction bases unmatched: 8. The germline V gene encodes CDR1 SGHTA and CDR2 FQGNSA. CDR3 length: 18 amino acids. Here the CDR3 reads CASSSSGTGGANTGELFF. The CDR3 DNA follows: TGTGCCAGCAGCTCATCCGGGACAGGGGGCGCAAACACCGGGGAGCTGTTTTTT.

V gene TRBV28 combines with J gene TRBJ1-1, with D perhaps matching TRBD1 (6 bases). The CDR3 covers 11 residues. CDR1 MDHEN and CDR2 SYDVKM come from the germline V gene. V was clipped by 5 bases and J by 7 bases, with 8 bases between them. The CDR3: CASSTDSEAFF. In DNA, the CDR3 is TGTGCCAGCAGTACGGACAGTGAAGCTTTCTTT. The full variable domain, its missing parts supplied by reference TRBV28 and TRBJ1-1, is DVKVTQSSRYLVKRTGEKVFLECVQDMDHENMFWYRQDPGLGLRLIYFSYDVKMKEKGDIPEGYSVSREKKERFSLILESASTNQTSMYLCASSTDSEAFFGQGTRLTVV.

On this clone itself: The junction and the germline gene differ at one end; a read error may be behind it. The chain has TRBV30 and TRBJ1-2; a possible D gene is TRBD1 (5 bases). CDR1 and CDR2 (germline): GTSNPN, SVGIG (reference sequence). The CDR3 length is 17 residues. The CDR3 loop reads CTWSRRAPTLINYGYTF. The CDR3, as DNA: TGTACCTGGAGCCGCAGGGCTCCAACGCTCATTAACTATGGCTACACCTTC.

The rearrangement joins TRBV5-1 to TRBJ1-1; D is ambiguous. CDR1 and CDR2 (germline): SGHRS, YFSETQ. Between the trimmed V and J ends, which lost 0 bases and 2 bases, there was a span of 8 bases. This CDR3 comprises 14 residues. CDR3 loop: CASSLDGFNTEAFF. The DNA for the CDR3 is TGCGCCAGCAGCTTGGACGGGTTTAACACTGAAGCTTTCTTT.

V is TRBV5-4 and J is TRBJ2-2, with D possibly matching TRBD1 (5 bases). This CDR3 spans 14 amino acids. Germline loops: CDR1 SGHNT, CDR2 YYREEE (reference sequence). Trimming removed 6 bases at V and 6 bases at J, with 15 bases between. CDR3 protein: CASNPGLGPGELFF. The DNA of the CDR3 is TGTGCCAGCAATCCAGGGCTGGGGCCCGGGGAGCTGTTTTTT.